This T cell receptor beta chain derives from a study of blood T cell repertoires in COVID-19 (dated by TCRdb to between 2020 and 2021). Background on the whole study: Collaborator samples came from the United States, Italy and Spain and covered acute and convalescent phases of COVID-19. The prospective study material was composed of cDNA or gDNA derived from T cells, B-cell-depleted T cells, or PBMCs. The dataset comprised deeply sampled blood TCRbeta repertoires from subjects exposed to, actively infected with, or recovered from COVID-19. A freely available public database, intended as a resource for researchers studying the immune response to SARS-CoV-2, is where the repertoires were released. Samples were obtained from the ongoing ImmuneRACE study (first 160 participants) and from over 1,000 subjects provided by 6 global collaborators. Sample metadata almost always included a de-identified subject ID, COVID-19 status, age in years and sex. HLA class I and class II types, where available, came from metadata supplied by the sample provider rather than from assay-based typing. Summary of the overall study and its limitations: The amount of clinical and demographic metadata varied by source and participant and was provided uncurated.

As regards this clone: The target of this receptor is not known. The sample holds no much larger clone one base away, and base qualities are not on file.

The collaborating institutions used their own protocols to collect whole blood in K2EDTA tubes. For TCRbeta analysis, collaborator samples were shipped as frozen whole blood, as isolated PBMCs, or as DNA extracted from either sample type. CDR3 length: 15 amino acids, cysteine to phenylalanine. Just the 45-base CDR3 DNA is kept, in frame starting at base 1. V and J are truncated by 0 bases and 4 bases respectively, leaving an intervening sequence of 9 bases. TCRbeta CDR3 regions were amplified from genomic DNA by means of the immunoSEQ Assay, a bias-controlled multiplex PCR. Concerning the study's data processing: The number of nucleated cells in each sample was estimated by amplification of reference gene primers within the assay. To quantify the absolute abundance of each unique TCRbeta CDR3 rearrangement, sequence reads were collapsed and filtered. For each sample, productive Simpson clonality was calculated as the square root of Simpson's diversity index over productive rearrangements. TCRdb stores this immuneACCESS table with in-frame sequences only. Part of the clones is absent; in the studies checked, under half of the shortfall reflects unresolved V genes, and no reason is known for the rest. The D gene and trimming were derived from the DNA, and the V and J assignments and clone size from that table. The sample has 35,000 to 55,000 clones on record, roughly 63% of them singletons. Of the sample, 5.5% to 8% is held by the ten largest clones.

The receptor was derived from an elderly man with acute or convalescent COVID-19. The chain uses TRBV23-1 and TRBJ1-4; TRBD1 is perhaps the D gene, given 5 matching bases. Being an ORF, TRBV23-1 has a function that is uncertain. Sequencing input: peripheral blood. CDR3 reads: CASSQSNRNNEKLFF. The DNA sequence is TGCGCCAGCAGTCAATCGAACAGGAATAATGAAAAACTGTTTTTT.